The 19 T cell receptor beta chains listed next were all sequenced from one sample in a study of identical twins. MiXCR, applied by TCRdb to the 5' RACE reads, yields one record per CDR3 protein. The sample consists of hundreds of thousands of distinct CDR3 sequences, 8.6% of them appearing once. This sample also belongs to another study, concerning yellow fever vaccine responses in identical twins.

The material sequenced was PBMCs. These receptors all come from a woman younger than 30 in good health.

The rearrangement uses TRBV27 and TRBJ2-7; the match to TRBD2 covers 10 bases. The V gene's germline CDR1 is MNHEY and CDR2 SMNVEV (reference sequence). Trimming removed 10 bases from V and 7 bases from J; junction bases left unmatched: 13. This CDR3 has 14 amino acids. CDR3 in amino acids: CATRWASGSNEQYF. Written as DNA, the CDR3 is TGTGCCACTAGGTGGGCTAGCGGGAGTAATGAGCAGTACTTC.

This clonotype has only a few counts. The CDR3 bases are TGTGCCAGCAGTTTGATGGAGCCCACCTACAATGAGCAGTTCTTC. Protein sequence: CASSLMEPTYNEQFF. J is TRBJ2-1 and V is TRBV27; no reliable D call. Germline CDR1 and CDR2: MNHEY and SMNVEV (reference sequence). V lost 3 bases to trimming and J lost 2 bases, with 11 bases between them. This CDR3 is 15 amino acids long.

The chain recombines TRBV24-1 with TRBJ2-1; TRBD2 aligns across 8 bases. The CDR3 is made up of 16 amino acids. The germline V gene encodes CDR1 KGHDR and CDR2 SFDVKD. V trimming: 2 bases; J trimming: 0 bases; junction bases outside the gene matches: 2. CDR3 residues: CATSDSSGFSYNEQFF. The CDR3 coding sequence is TGTGCCACCAGTGATTCTAGCGGGTTCTCCTACAATGAGCAGTTCTTC.

This clonotype was seen a few times. The chain couples TRBV15 to TRBJ2-1; tentatively, D is TRBD1 (5 bases). Germline V gene sequence: CDR1 LNHNV, CDR2 YYDKDF (reference sequence). The CDR3 covers 20 residues. V lost 0 bases to trimming and J lost 1 base, with 22 bases between them. CDR3 amino acids: CATSREGLGAGAQSYNEQFF. Written as DNA, the CDR3 is TGTGCCACCAGCAGAGAAGGTCTTGGGGCAGGAGCCCAATCCTACAATGAGCAGTTCTTC.

This clonotype was observed many times. This chain links TRBV12-3 or TRBV12-4 with TRBJ2-1; 9 bases agree with TRBD1. This CDR3 spans 15 amino acids. V dropped 3 bases and J dropped 7; count of bases not matched to a gene: 7. DNA of the CDR3: TGTGCCAGCAGTTTTGGTGGACAGGGGAATAATGAGCAGTTCTTC. This sequence encodes CASSFGGQGNNEQFF.

The rearrangement uses TRBV20-1 and TRBJ2-4, with 7 positions matching TRBD2. J was trimmed by 0 bases and V by 3 bases; bases with no gene match: 8. CDR1 and CDR2 from the germline V gene are DFQATT and SNEGSKA (reference sequence). This CDR3 has 16 amino acids. CDR3 loop: CSASFGGGLAKNIQYF. In DNA, the CDR3 is TGCAGTGCTAGTTTCGGCGGGGGACTAGCCAAAAACATTCAGTACTTC.

The rearrangement links TRBV4-3 to TRBJ1-1; D is unresolved. Trimming cost V 1 base and J 5 bases, with 11 bases left between them. The CDR3 covers 14 residues. The germline CDR1 and CDR2 sequences are LGHNA and YSLEER. CDR3 amino acids: CASSQVGRETEAFF. DNA of the CDR3: TGCGCCAGCAGCCAAGTTGGCAGAGAGACTGAAGCTTTCTTT.

The chain couples TRBV7-9 to TRBJ2-3; D uncertain. Germline-derived CDR1 and CDR2 are SEHNR and FQNEAQ (reference sequence). CDR3 length equals 16 residues. Trimming left V 5 bases short and J 0 bases short, with 15 bases between. The CDR3: CASSIRATTSTDTQYF. In nucleotides, the CDR3 is TGTGCCAGCAGCATCCGGGCCACCACTAGCACAGATACGCAGTATTTT.

The chain recombines TRBV7-9 with TRBJ2-1; D call uncertain. Germline loops: CDR1 SEHNR, CDR2 FQNEAQ (reference sequence). Trimming took 1 base from V and 8 from J, leaving 9 bases between them. This CDR3 contains 13 residues. The CDR3 spells CASSLVIGDEQFF. The CDR3 DNA reads TGTGCCAGCAGCTTAGTTATAGGCGATGAGCAGTTCTTC.

This clonotype was counted only a few times. The chain couples TRBV28 to TRBJ2-1; 11 positions match TRBD1. Losses at the gene ends were 5 bases for V and 16 bases for J; bases not matched to a gene: 4. This CDR3 contains 11 residues. Germline CDR1 is MDHEN and CDR2 is SYDVKM. The CDR3 sequence is CASSTGTGGFF. The DNA of the CDR3 is TGTGCCAGCAGTACCGGGACAGGGGGATTCTTC.

Only a few counts were recorded for this clonotype. The chain is built from TRBV20-1 and TRBJ2-1; D is ambiguous. Trimming shortened V by 0 bases and J by 11 bases, and 20 bases separated the two germline ends. The CDR3 totals 15 residues. In germline, CDR1 is DFQATT, CDR2 SNEGSKA (reference sequence). CDR3 bases: TGCAGTGCTAGAGATCTTGCGACTGCAACGGAACAGCAGTTCTTC. Translated: CSARDLATATEQQFF.

This rearrangement joins TRBV5-1 to TRBJ2-3; 14 bases are shared with TRBD2. V trimming: 10 bases; J trimming: 6 bases; junction bases outside the gene matches: 7. CDR3 length equals 14 residues. Germline loops: CDR1 SGHRS, CDR2 YFSETQ. CDR3 residues: CAGSTSGGADTQYF. CDR3 coding DNA: TGCGCCGGATCGACTAGCGGGGGGGCGGATACGCAGTATTTT. Full variable domain (outside the CDR3, taken from reference TRBV5-1 and TRBJ2-3): KAGVTQTPRYLIKTRGQQVTLSCSPISGHRSVSWYQQTPGQGLQFLFEYFSETQRNKGNFPGRFSGRQFSNSRSEMNVSTLELGDSALYLCAGSTSGGADTQYFGPGTRLTVL.

This clonotype has more than one count but fewer than ten. The rearrangement uses TRBV27 and TRBJ2-1; D is undetermined. The CDR3 contains 13 residues. CDR1 MNHEY and CDR2 SMNVEV come from the germline V gene (reference sequence). The V end lost 3 bases, the J end lost 3 bases, and 6 bases lay between the germline ends. The CDR3 region is CASSFQDYNEQFF. The CDR3 nucleotides are TGTGCCAGCAGTTTCCAGGACTACAATGAGCAGTTCTTC.

This clonotype has more than one count but fewer than ten. V is TRBV12-3 or TRBV12-4 and J is TRBJ2-5; 7 bases fit TRBD2. This CDR3 has 15 amino acids. The V and J ends lost 3 bases and 2 bases, in that order; junction bases with no gene match: 6. CDR3: CASSFVSGGQETQYF. The CDR3 DNA is TGTGCCAGCAGTTTCGTTTCCGGGGGGCAAGAGACCCAGTACTTC.

This chain connects TRBV6-1 to TRBJ2-7; TRBD2 matches at 11 bases. This CDR3 has 15 amino acids. Per the germline V gene, CDR1 is MNHNS and CDR2 is SASEGT. With 4 bases clipped from V and 1 base from J, the junction kept 3 bases outside the gene matches. The CDR3 DNA is TGTGCCAGCAGTGCCCTAGCGGGGGGATCCTACGAGCAGTACTTC. Translation: CASSALAGGSYEQYF.

The table lists this clonotype with a few counts. The CDR3 is CSAESDRSEQYF. In nucleotides, the CDR3 is TGCAGTGCCGAATCGGACAGGAGCGAGCAGTACTTC. The J gene is TRBJ2-7, the V gene TRBV20-1, with 7 bases lining up with TRBD1. V was clipped by 6 bases and J by 6 bases; unmatched bases: 8. Germline lookup yields CDR1 DFQATT and CDR2 SNEGSKA (reference sequence). The CDR3 extends over 12 amino acids.

This clonotype was picked up a small number of times. This chain connects TRBV28 to TRBJ2-2; TRBD1 matches at 8 bases. Germline assignment: CDR1 MDHEN and CDR2 SYDVKM. With 10 bases clipped from V and 6 bases from J, the junction kept 7 bases outside the gene matches. CDR3 length: 13 residues. The CDR3 region has the DNA TGTGCCACCCTGACACAGGGGGCCGGGGAGCTGTTTTTT. Its protein is CATLTQGAGELFF.

The gene calls are TRBV5-1 and TRBJ2-7; possibly TRBD1 or TRBD2 for D (5 bases each). The CDR3 loop spans 14 amino acids. V was shortened by 3 bases and J by 5 bases, with 15 bases between the two germline ends. Per germline, CDR1 SGHRS and CDR2 YFSETQ. The CDR3 loop is CASSSSGTYHEQYF. The CDR3 DNA reads TGCGCCAGCAGCTCCTCCGGGACCTACCACGAGCAGTACTTC.

V is TRBV15 and J is TRBJ2-5; D is unclear. This CDR3 is 13 amino acids long. Germline V lookup: CDR1 LNHNV, CDR2 YYDKDF (reference sequence). The V end was cut by 3 bases, the J end by 0 bases, with 5 bases between. The CDR3 sequence is CATSRGNQETQYF. CDR3 in DNA: TGTGCCACCAGCAGGGGGAACCAAGAGACCCAGTACTTC.